This T cell receptor (beta chain) was identified in a study of blood T cell repertoires in COVID-19. Produced via immunoSEQ multiplex PCR; TCRdb's table is partial and in-frame only. The sample lists 200,000 to 250,000 clones, about 87% occurring once. This CDR3 is built from 15 residues. V lost 7 bases and J lost 0, with 13 bases in between. The germline CDR1 and CDR2 sequences are MNHEY and SMNVEV (reference sequence). The chain carries TRBV27 and TRBJ1-5, with a weak D call TRBD1 (5 bases). The sample comprised PBMCs or T cells enriched from blood (not recorded which). The source of this sequence is a woman aged 25 to 39 who had been exposed to COVID-19. In DNA form, the CDR3 reads TGTGCCAGCAAACCAAGACAGAGTAGCAATCAGCCCCAGCATTTT. It yields the protein CASKPRQSSNQPQHF.